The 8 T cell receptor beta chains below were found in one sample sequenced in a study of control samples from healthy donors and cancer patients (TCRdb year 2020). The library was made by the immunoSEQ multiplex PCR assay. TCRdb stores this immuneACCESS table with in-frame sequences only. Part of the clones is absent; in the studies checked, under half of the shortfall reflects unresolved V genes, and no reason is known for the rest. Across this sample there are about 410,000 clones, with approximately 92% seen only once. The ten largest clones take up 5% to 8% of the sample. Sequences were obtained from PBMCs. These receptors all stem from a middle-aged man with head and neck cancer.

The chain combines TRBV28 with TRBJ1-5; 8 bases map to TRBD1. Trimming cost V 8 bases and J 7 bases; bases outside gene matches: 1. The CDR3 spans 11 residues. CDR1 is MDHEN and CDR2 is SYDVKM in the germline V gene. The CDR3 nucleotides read TGTGCCAGCGACAGGGGACAGCCCCAGCATTTT. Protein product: CASDRGQPQHF.

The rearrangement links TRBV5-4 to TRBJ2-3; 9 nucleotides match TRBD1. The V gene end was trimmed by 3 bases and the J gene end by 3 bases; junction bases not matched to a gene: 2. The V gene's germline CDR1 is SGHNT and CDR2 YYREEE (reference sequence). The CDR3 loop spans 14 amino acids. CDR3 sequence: CASSSQGATDTQYF. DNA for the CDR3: TGTGCCAGCAGCTCACAGGGGGCGACAGATACGCAGTATTTT. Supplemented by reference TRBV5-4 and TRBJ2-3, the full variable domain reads ETGVTQSPTHLIKTRGQQVTLRCSSQSGHNTVSWYQQALGQGPQFIFQYYREEENGRGNFPPRFSGLQFPNYSSELNVNALELDDSALYLCASSSQGATDTQYFGPGTRLTVL.

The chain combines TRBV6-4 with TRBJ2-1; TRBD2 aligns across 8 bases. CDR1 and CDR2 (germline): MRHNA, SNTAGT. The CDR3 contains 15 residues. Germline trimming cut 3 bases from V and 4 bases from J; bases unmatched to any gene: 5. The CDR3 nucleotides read TGTGCCAGCAGTGAAGGGCCGGGAGGGTACAATGAGCAGTTCTTC. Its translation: CASSEGPGGYNEQFF.

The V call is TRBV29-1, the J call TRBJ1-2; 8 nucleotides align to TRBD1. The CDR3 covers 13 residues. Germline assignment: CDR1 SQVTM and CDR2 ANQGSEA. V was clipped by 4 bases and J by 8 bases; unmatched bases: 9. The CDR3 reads CSVGETGVGGYTF. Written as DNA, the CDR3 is TGCAGCGTTGGAGAGACAGGGGTTGGAGGCTACACCTTC. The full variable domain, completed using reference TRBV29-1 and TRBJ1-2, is SAVISQKPSRDICQRGTSLTIQCQVDSQVTMMFWYRQQPGQSLTLIATANQGSEATYESGFVIDKFPISRPNLTFSTLTVSNMSPEDSSIYLCSVGETGVGGYTFGSGTRLTVV.

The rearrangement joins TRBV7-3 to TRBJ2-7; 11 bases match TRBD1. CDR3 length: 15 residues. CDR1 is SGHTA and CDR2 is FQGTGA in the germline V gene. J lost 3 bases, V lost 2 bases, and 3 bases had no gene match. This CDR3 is CASSLGTGGSYEQYF. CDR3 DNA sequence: TGTGCCAGCAGCTTAGGGACAGGGGGTAGCTACGAGCAGTACTTC.

This chain's CDR3 is CASSDPGQQAFF. The CDR3 region has the DNA TGTGCCAGCAGCGATCCGGGACAGCAAGCTTTCTTT. The chain carries TRBV11-2 and TRBJ1-1; 7 nucleotides line up with TRBD1. Unmatched junction bases numbered 6, after V lost 5 bases and J lost 9 bases. CDR1 and CDR2 from the germline V gene are SGHAT and FQNNGV. This CDR3 comprises 12 residues.

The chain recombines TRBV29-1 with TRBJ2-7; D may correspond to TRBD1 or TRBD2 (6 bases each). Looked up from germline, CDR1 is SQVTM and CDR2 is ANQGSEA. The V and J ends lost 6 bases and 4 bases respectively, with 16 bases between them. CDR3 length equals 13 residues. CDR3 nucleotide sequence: TGCAGCGTAAGGGGGGCGCCCAGTTACGAGCAGTACTTC. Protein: CSVRGAPSYEQYF.

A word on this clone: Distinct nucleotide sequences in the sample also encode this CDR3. As DNA, the CDR3 is TGTGCCAGCAGTGGGGGACCCGAAGACTATGGCTACACCTTC. It encodes CASSGGPEDYGYTF. The rearrangement uses TRBV25-1 and TRBJ1-2; tentative D call: TRBD1 (5 bases). CDR1 is MGHDK, CDR2 SYGVNS, per germline. There are 14 residues in the CDR3. Trimming stripped 4 bases from V and 3 bases from J, with 12 bases between.